The 7 T cell receptor beta chains below all came from one sample that was sequenced in a study of cytomegalovirus exposure and HLA in healthy donors. The PCR made use of 60 Vbeta and 13 Jbeta primers. TCRdb keeps only in-frame clones here, not all; method: immunoSEQ multiplex PCR. The sample shows 170,000 or so clones, just over 75% of them seen only once. Sequenced material: PBMCs. The origin of the receptors is a woman in her twenties or thirties in good health and CMV-seropositive.

This clone was found a few times. This chain uses TRBV14 with TRBJ2-2, with D perhaps matching TRBD2 (5 bases). The V end lost 3 bases, the J end lost 1 base, and 21 bases lay between the germline ends. The germline gives CDR1 SGHDN, CDR2 FVKESK. This CDR3 is 19 amino acids long. Here the CDR3 DNA reads TGTGCCAGCAGCCACAAGATTGGGAGCACCCCAGGGAACACCGGGGAGCTGTTTTTT. Amino acid sequence: CASSHKIGSTPGNTGELFF.

V and J are TRBV7-9 and TRBJ1-5, with D tentatively TRBD1 (6 bases). Germline V gene sequence: CDR1 SEHNR, CDR2 FQNEAQ (reference sequence). CDR3 length: 15 residues. V was trimmed by 5 bases and J by 3 bases, leaving 14 bases between them. In DNA form, the CDR3 reads TGTGCCAGCAGCCCACCCACAGGGATCAATCAGCCCCAGCATTTT. This sequence encodes CASSPPTGINQPQHF.

This clone has just one count. The chain has TRBV7-2 and TRBJ1-4, with D maybe TRBD1 (5 bases). Germline CDR1 is SGHTA and CDR2 is FQGNSA. Deletions cut 5 bases from V and 3 bases from J, with 16 bases between. The CDR3 runs 16 residues. The CDR3 here is CASSPQGGAANEKLFF. The CDR3 DNA sequence: TGTGCCAGCAGCCCTCAAGGAGGGGCGGCTAATGAAAAACTGTTTTTT.

The chain carries TRBV18 and TRBJ2-7; TRBD2 agrees at 7 bases. V gave up 8 bases and J gave up 3 bases; unmatched junction bases: 10. The germline V gene has CDR1 KGHSH and CDR2 LQKENI. The length of the CDR3 is 14 residues. Written as DNA, the CDR3 is TGTGCCAGCGCCCCGGGACTACCTGACTACGAGCAGTACTTC. Its translation: CASAPGLPDYEQYF.

This chain uses TRBV5-4 with TRBJ1-1; TRBD1 aligns across 8 bases. Trimming at V came to 4 bases and at J to 4 bases, leaving 9 bases not matched to a gene. Germline values: CDR1 SGHNT, CDR2 YYREEE (reference sequence). The CDR3 runs to 15 residues. The CDR3 DNA follows: TGTGCCAGCAGCCCAGGACAGGGAATAGTCACTGAAGCTTTCTTT. As protein: CASSPGQGIVTEAFF.

The chain recombines TRBV6-5 with TRBJ1-1, with 9 bases that match TRBD1. This CDR3 contains 15 residues. V lost 0 bases to trimming and J lost 5 bases; unmatched junction nucleotides: 4. CDR1 is MNHEY and CDR2 is SVGAGI in the germline V gene. This chain's CDR3 is CASSYSWTGDTEAFF. CDR3 sequence (DNA): TGTGCCAGCAGTTACTCTTGGACAGGGGATACTGAAGCTTTCTTT.

V and J are TRBV29-1 and TRBJ2-3; TRBD1 might be the D (5 bases). The CDR3 runs 11 residues. The germline V gene encodes CDR1 SQVTM and CDR2 ANQGSEA. Between the trimmed V and J ends, which lost 2 bases and 11 bases, there was a span of 11 bases. The CDR3 is CSVELGRGQYF. The CDR3 DNA is TGCAGCGTTGAACTCGGAAGGGGGCAGTATTTT.